What follows are 18 T cell receptor beta chains derived from one specimen sequenced in a study of blood T cell repertoires in COVID-19. Measured with immunoSEQ multiplex PCR; TCRdb has only the in-frame clones, and not every one. The table records fewer than 60,000 clones, more than 80% of them present only once. The sequencing input was peripheral blood. The source is a man aged 60 to 69 with acute or convalescent COVID-19.

The chain has TRBV19 and TRBJ1-2; D may be TRBD1 (6 bases). In germline, CDR1 is LNHDA, CDR2 SQIVND (reference sequence). V lost 3 bases and J 8 bases, leaving 13 bases between the germline ends. This CDR3 region has 13 residues. Written as DNA, the CDR3 is TGTGCCAGTAGTATGGCCAGGGGTGAGGGCTACACCTTC. This gives the protein CASSMARGEGYTF.

This chain uses TRBV29-1 with TRBJ2-5; 9 positions agree with TRBD1. This CDR3 spans 17 amino acids. The junction had 10 bases not matched to a gene; V was cut back by 1 base and J by 1 base. The germline gives CDR1 SQVTM, CDR2 ANQGSEA. CDR3 region: CSVEGDLGTGSQETQYF. CDR3 bases: TGCAGCGTTGAAGGTGATCTCGGGACAGGGTCCCAAGAGACCCAGTACTTC. The whole variable domain, filled in from reference TRBV29-1 and TRBJ2-5, reads SAVISQKPSRDICQRGTSLTIQCQVDSQVTMMFWYRQQPGQSLTLIATANQGSEATYESGFVIDKFPISRPNLTFSTLTVSNMSPEDSSIYLCSVEGDLGTGSQETQYFGPGTRLLVL.

The chain couples TRBV5-6 to TRBJ2-2, with TRBD1 as a possible D gene (5 bases). The CDR3 is 15 amino acids. Trimming removed 0 bases at V and 3 bases at J, with 9 bases between. Germline lookup yields CDR1 SGHDT and CDR2 YYEEEE. As DNA, the CDR3 is TGTGCCAGCAGCTTGGGGACATATCACACCGGGGAGCTGTTTTTT. Protein sequence: CASSLGTYHTGELFF. Together with reference TRBV5-6 and TRBJ2-2, the CDR3 gives the full variable domain: DAGVTQSPTHLIKTRGQQVTLRCSPKSGHDTVSWYQQALGQGPQFIFQYYEEEERQRGNFPDRFSGHQFPNYSSELNVNALLLGDSALYLCASSLGTYHTGELFFGEGSRLTVL.

The sample holds a few counts of this clone. This chain connects TRBV28 to TRBJ1-2; 11 bases are shared with TRBD1. V lost 6 bases and J lost 4; bases outside the gene matches: 4. This CDR3 is built from 14 residues. CDR1 MDHEN and CDR2 SYDVKM come from the germline V gene. CDR3 coding DNA: TGTGCCAGCAGCGGACAGGGGGCAAGCTATGGCTACACCTTC. Translating it yields CASSGQGASYGYTF.

V is TRBV19 and J is TRBJ2-7; D is undetermined. CDR1 is LNHDA and CDR2 is SQIVND in the germline V gene (reference sequence). Trimming took off 1 base at V and 1 base at J, with 5 bases between the two ends. This CDR3 is 13 amino acids long. The CDR3 loop reads CASSIGRSYEQYF. Here the CDR3 DNA reads TGTGCCAGTAGTATAGGCCGGTCCTACGAGCAGTACTTC. The full variable domain, with the rest looked up from reference TRBV19 and TRBJ2-7, is DGGITQSPKYLFRKEGQNVTLSCEQNLNHDAMYWYRQDPGQGLRLIYYSQIVNDFQKGDIAEGYSVSREKKESFPLTVTSAQKNPTAFYLCASSIGRSYEQYFGPGTRLTVT.

This sequence joins TRBV11-1 and TRBJ2-1; D may be TRBD1 (5 bases). Germline CDR1 SGHAT, CDR2 FQDESV (reference sequence). V lost 5 bases and J 7 bases, leaving 15 bases between the germline ends. CDR3 length: 14 residues. The CDR3 coding sequence is TGTGCCAGCAGCATCCAGGGAAAGCCGAATGAGCAGTTCTTC. It is translated as CASSIQGKPNEQFF.

In DNA, the CDR3 is TGCGCCAGCAGCCGGACAGGGGGCGAGGAGACCCAGTACTTC. Translating gives CASSRTGGEETQYF. The chain carries TRBV4-1 and TRBJ2-5, with 11 bases that match TRBD1. The CDR3 consists of 14 residues. After removal of 4 bases from V and 5 bases from J, the junction contained 3 bases not matched to a gene. Germline V gene data show CDR1 as MGHRA and CDR2 as YSYEKL.

This chain uses TRBV2 with TRBJ1-5; D unresolved. The CDR3 loop spans 13 amino acids. The V gene's germline CDR1 is SNHLY and CDR2 FYNNEI. The V end was cut by 7 bases, the J end by 2 bases, with 9 bases between. The CDR3 coding sequence is TGTGCCAGCAAGAGGTGGGGCAATCAGCCCCAGCATTTT. This sequence encodes CASKRWGNQPQHF.

The rearrangement uses TRBV10-3 and TRBJ1-5; 8 nucleotides agree with TRBD1. CDR1 and CDR2 from the germline V gene are ENHRY and SYGVKD. V lost 11 bases and J lost 4; bases outside the gene matches: 13. This CDR3 has 15 amino acids. CDR3 region: CAASPTGVTNQPQHF. For the CDR3, the DNA is TGTGCCGCATCTCCGACAGGGGTGACAAATCAGCCCCAGCATTTT.

The rearrangement joins TRBV11-2 to TRBJ2-7; 10 bases fit TRBD2. The CDR3 has 17 amino acids. Per germline, CDR1 SGHAT and CDR2 FQNNGV. Trimming cost V 1 base and J 3 bases; bases outside gene matches: 9. The CDR3 DNA reads TGTGCCAGCAGCTTAGGACTAGCGGGCAAAAAGTTCTACGAGCAGTACTTC. Its protein is CASSLGLAGKKFYEQYF.

In DNA form, the CDR3 reads TGTGCCAGTAGTGAGGACAGCCAAGAGACCCAGTACTTC. This sequence encodes CASSEDSQETQYF. This sequence joins TRBV19 and TRBJ2-5, with D perhaps TRBD1 (6 bases). The germline V gene has CDR1 LNHDA and CDR2 SQIVND (reference sequence). V was clipped by 5 bases and J by 1 base, with 8 bases between them. The CDR3 extends over 13 amino acids.

The chain is built from TRBV10-2 and TRBJ2-2; 9 nucleotides agree with TRBD1. CDR3 length equals 15 residues. CDR1 is WSHSY and CDR2 is SAAADI in the germline V gene. Unmatched junction bases numbered 9, after V lost 8 bases and J lost 5 bases. In DNA, the CDR3 is TGCGCCAGCCTTGACAGGGGGGCGCGAACCGGGGAGCTGTTTTTT. This sequence encodes CASLDRGARTGELFF.

The rearrangement uses TRBV5-5 and TRBJ1-2; weak D call: TRBD1 (5 bases). The CDR3 contains 16 residues. V gave up 0 bases and J gave up 0 bases, with 12 bases separating them. Germline V gene data show CDR1 as SGHKS and CDR2 as YYEKEE (reference sequence). The CDR3 bases are TGTGCCAGCAGCTTGGAAATAGGGGCGGCTAACTATGGCTACACCTTC. It codes for CASSLEIGAANYGYTF.

The chain links TRBV5-1 to TRBJ1-2; 9 bases match TRBD1. After removal of 4 bases from V and 8 bases from J, the junction contained 9 bases not matched to a gene. The CDR3 is 14 residues long. Germline V gene lookup returns CDR1 SGHRS and CDR2 YFSETQ. CDR3 bases: TGCGCCAGCAGCCTGGACAGGGGAATAGACGGCTACACCTTC. Translated, it gives CASSLDRGIDGYTF.

The chain uses TRBV6-6 and TRBJ1-2, with TRBD1 matching 7 bases. Losses at the gene ends were 6 bases for V and 6 bases for J; bases not matched to a gene: 7. The CDR3 extends over 13 amino acids. Germline CDR1 and CDR2: MNHNY and SVGAGI (reference sequence). The CDR3: CASRTGQENGYTF. CDR3 bases: TGTGCCAGCAGGACTGGACAGGAAAATGGCTACACCTTC.

The V gene is TRBV2, the J gene TRBJ2-1, with a weak D call TRBD2 (5 bases). Trimming pared 6 bases from V and 3 bases from J, leaving 15 bases between. The CDR3 runs to 15 residues. Germline CDR1 SNHLY, CDR2 FYNNEI. The CDR3 spells CASRRALAIYNEQFF. The CDR3 nucleotides are TGTGCCAGCAGGAGAGCGTTAGCGATCTACAATGAGCAGTTCTTC.

The genes are TRBV5-1 and TRBJ2-3, with TRBD1 identical over 8 bases. CDR1 and CDR2 from the germline V gene are SGHRS and YFSETQ. With 7 bases clipped from V and 3 bases from J, the junction kept 13 bases outside the gene matches. The CDR3 is 16 residues long. The CDR3 coding sequence is TGCGCCAGCGTCCCCCGGCCAGGGGGCTCGACAGATACGCAGTATTTT. It is translated as CASVPRPGGSTDTQYF.

The chain has TRBV5-6 and TRBJ2-2, with D maybe TRBD1 (6 bases). The CDR3 contains 17 residues. Germline CDR1 is SGHDT and CDR2 is YYEEEE. With 0 bases removed from V and 1 base from J, the gap between germline ends came to 13 bases. Written as DNA, the CDR3 is TGTGCCAGCAGCTTGGGGGAACAGGGTTGGAACACCGGGGAGCTGTTTTTT. Its translation: CASSLGEQGWNTGELFF.